This TCR beta chain was identified during a study of shared clonotypes between healthy human individuals. Germline CDR1 SGHAT, CDR2 FQNNGV. Between the trimmed V and J ends, which lost 8 bases and 0 bases, there was a span of 10 bases. The CDR3 consists of 13 residues. The protocol was immunoSEQ multiplex PCR, while the TCRdb copy is restricted to in-frame clones and leaves out a portion. The repertoire has about a million clones, approximately 80% of them found once; the top ten carry roughly 0.83%. V and J are TRBV11-2 and TRBJ1-1, with D possibly being TRBD1 (5 bases). The TCR sequence derives from a man aged 18-30 years in good health. Some clones in this sample may be carry-over from other donors' samples. Input material: memory CD4+ T cells from PBMCs. Subset described: CD45RA-negative fraction. CDR3 DNA: TGTGCCAGCGTGAGACAGCTGAACACTGAAGCTTTCTTT. Protein sequence: CASVRQLNTEAFF. The full variable domain, completed using reference TRBV11-2 and TRBJ1-1, is EAGVAQSPRYKIIEKRQSVAFWCNPISGHATLYWYQQILGQGPKLLIQFQNNGVVDDSQLPKDRFSAERLKGVDSTLKIQPAKLEDSAVYLCASVRQLNTEAFFGQGTRLTVV.